A selection of T cell receptor beta chains follows, all from one sample in a study of technical replicates of blood from a handful of donors. Assay: immunoSEQ multiplex PCR; the TCRdb copy retains only in-frame clones and omits some. The sample shows approximately 99,000 clones, about 96% of them seen only once. The source material was T cells isolated from PBMCs. Every receptor here comes from a human donor in good health. CDR3s include the opening cysteine and the closing phenylalanine or tryptophan. Fields, in order: clone size, D gene, CDR3 length, V gene, J gene, CDR3 protein, CDR3 DNA. A D gene is named only where the DNA matches it firmly. Clone size is stated in some rows and not others, as once, few, many or a class when expanded.

.,TRBD1,18,TRBV28,TRBJ2-5,CASISPGQGTKAKETQYF,TGTGCCAGCATTTCACCGGGACAGGGGACAAAAGCCAAAGAGACCCAGTACTTC
.,TRBD2,13,TRBV30,TRBJ2-5,CAWSGSGGGTQYF,TGTGCCTGGAGTGGAAGCGGGGGTGGGACCCAGTACTTC
.,.,11,TRBV28,TRBJ2-7,CASSFTREQYF,TGTGCCAGCAGTTTTACTCGCGAGCAGTACTTC
.,.,13,TRBV5-5,TRBJ1-1,CASSPPRGAEAFF,TGTGCCAGCAGCCCGCCTCGGGGGGCTGAAGCTTTCTTT
once,.,14,TRBV6-5,TRBJ2-3,CASSPQRDTDTQYF,TGTGCCAGCAGTCCCCAAAGAGACACAGATACGCAGTATTTT
.,.,15,TRBV27,TRBJ1-3,CASSLSGLSGNTIYF,TGTGCCAGCAGTTTATCGGGGCTCTCTGGAAACACCATATATTTT
.,TRBD2,14,TRBV7-8,TRBJ2-5,CASSSGLAEETQYF,TGTGCCAGCAGCTCGGGACTAGCGGAAGAGACCCAGTACTTC
.,TRBD2,16,TRBV18,TRBJ2-1,CASSPPGLAGSYEQFF,TGTGCCAGCTCACCACCGGGACTAGCGGGGTCGTATGAGCAGTTCTTC
.,.,11,TRBV29-1,TRBJ1-1,CSVQVSTEAFF,TGCAGCGTACAGGTTTCCACTGAAGCTTTCTTT
.,.,15,TRBV28,TRBJ2-2,CASSFHSGLPGELFF,TGTGCCAGCAGTTTTCACAGCGGGCTGCCCGGGGAGCTGTTTTTT
.,TRBD1,15,TRBV6-6,TRBJ2-1,CASRPDRGIANEQFF,TGTGCCAGCAGGCCGGACAGGGGAATCGCGAATGAGCAGTTCTTC
.,TRBD1,17,TRBV4-2,TRBJ2-1,CASSQDRSGQGGNEQFF,TGTGCCAGCAGCCAAGATCGGTCGGGACAGGGAGGCAATGAGCAGTTCTTC
.,TRBD1,17,TRBV7-9,TRBJ2-3,CASSLRVMRGRADTQYF,TGTGCCAGCAGCTTGCGTGTGATGAGGGGGCGGGCAGATACGCAGTATTTT
.,TRBD1,14,TRBV28,TRBJ2-7,CASRYRGAAYEQYF,TGTGCCAGCAGATACAGGGGGGCCGCCTACGAGCAGTACTTC
once,TRBD2,16,TRBV11-2,TRBJ2-3,CASSLGTSLKTDTQYF,TGTGCCAGCAGCTTGGGGACTAGCCTTAAGACAGATACGCAGTATTTT
.,.,14,TRBV5-5,TRBJ1-1,CASSRGQTNTEAFF,TGTGCCAGCAGCAGGGGACAAACGAACACTGAAGCTTTCTTT
once,TRBD2,15,TRBV6-1,TRBJ2-7,CASSEGTSGKGEQYF,TGTGCCAGCAGTGAGGGTACTAGCGGGAAAGGGGAGCAGTACTTC
.,TRBD2,17,TRBV11-2,TRBJ2-3,CARGYSGGASGTDTQYF,TGTGCCAGAGGATATAGCGGGGGGGCCTCCGGCACAGATACGCAGTATTTT
.,TRBD1,16,TRBV7-9,TRBJ1-1,CASSKKGQGWNTEAFF,TGTGCCAGCAGCAAAAAAGGACAGGGATGGAACACTGAAGCTTTCTTT
.,.,15,TRBV7-9,TRBJ2-1,CASSHPVAHYNEQFF,TGTGCCAGCAGCCACCCCGTAGCCCACTACAATGAGCAGTTCTTC
.,.,14,TRBV10-1,TRBJ2-3,CASQPGLLTDTQYF,TGCGCCAGTCAACCGGGACTTCTCACAGATACGCAGTATTTT
.,TRBD1,14,TRBV7-9,TRBJ2-5,CASSLDRYQETQYF,TGTGCCAGCAGTTTGGACAGGTACCAAGAGACCCAGTACTTC
.,.,11,TRBV5-1,TRBJ1-1,CASRTETEAFF,TGCGCCAGCAGGACAGAAACTGAAGCTTTCTTT
.,.,17,TRBV10-3,TRBJ2-7,CAISEAIGTRNSYEQYF,TGTGCCATCAGTGAGGCGATCGGGACACGAAACTCCTACGAGCAGTACTTC
.,TRBD2,19,TRBV18,TRBJ2-1,CASSPIDIAGAPRDNEQFF,TGTGCCAGCTCACCAATTGACATAGCGGGAGCGCCCAGAGACAATGAGCAGTTCTTC
.,TRBD1,12,TRBV19,TRBJ2-7,CASRDRDREQYF,TGTGCCAGCCGGGACAGGGACCGCGAGCAGTACTTC
.,TRBD1,14,TRBV10-3,TRBJ1-2,CAISGTGGAYGYTF,TGTGCCATCAGTGGGACAGGGGGCGCGTATGGCTACACCTTC
.,TRBD2,16,TRBV27,TRBJ2-1,CASRTSGSSEDNEQFF,TGTGCCAGCAGGACTAGCGGGAGCTCCGAGGACAATGAGCAGTTCTTC
.,TRBD2,18,TRBV5-4,TRBJ2-3,CASSLAGLAGVVADTQYF,TGTGCCAGCAGCTTGGCCGGGCTAGCGGGAGTTGTCGCAGATACGCAGTATTTT
.,TRBD1,15,TRBV25-1,TRBJ1-5,CASSDKTDRDQPQHF,TGTGCCAGCAGTGATAAAACGGACAGGGACCAGCCCCAGCATTTT
.,TRBD1,16,TRBV10-3,TRBJ2-7,CAISEGGTGTGYEQYF,TGTGCCATCAGTGAGGGGGGGACTGGGACAGGGTACGAGCAGTACTTC
.,TRBD1,20,TRBV14,TRBJ1-2,CASSQESGLGDRGFYYGYTF,TGTGCCAGCAGCCAAGAATCTGGTCTAGGGGACAGGGGATTTTACTATGGCTACACCTTC
.,TRBD1,15,TRBV7-9,TRBJ1-6,CASSSSTGNNSPLHF,TGTGCCAGCAGCTCTTCGACAGGGAATAATTCACCCCTCCACTTT
.,TRBD2,16,TRBV6-6,TRBJ2-3,CASSYPTSGSTDTQYF,TGTGCCAGCAGTTACCCGACTAGCGGGAGTACAGATACGCAGTATTTT
.,.,11,TRBV29-1,TRBJ1-4,CSVELGEKLFF,TGCAGCGTTGAATTGGGCGAAAAACTGTTTTTT
.,TRBD1,16,TRBV5-1,TRBJ1-1,CASSWRRGQGYTEAFF,TGCGCCAGCAGCTGGAGAAGGGGGCAGGGCTACACTGAAGCTTTCTTT
.,.,15,TRBV19,TRBJ2-1,CASSVGSAHYNEQFF,TGTGCCAGTAGTGTCGGGAGCGCGCACTACAATGAGCAGTTCTTC